The clone carrying this T cell receptor beta chain was seen ten or more times. Its cognate antigen is unknown. The sample originates from a study of Graves' ophthalmopathy and Graves' hyperthyroidism. The study's findings and limits: In blood appeared most of the expanded thyroid clonotypes whose frequency exceeded 0.001. Sensitivity of approximately 88% and specificity of roughly 80% were achieved when a 13-signature model separated ophthalmopathy from stable hyperthyroidism.

The sequenced template was RNA, covering the TCR beta CDR3 region. Scientists carried out first-round RT-PCR using HTBI primers and then a second-round multiplex PCR. Using its own MiXCR run on the multiplex PCR reads, TCRdb lists one record per CDR3 protein. The sample shows 450,000 to 600,000 distinct CDR3 sequences, less than 45% of them seen only once. The sample taken for sequencing was peripheral blood or thyroid tissue (not recorded which). The receptor's source is an adult man with Graves' hyperthyroidism.

The CDR3 here is CASSLGGDSAYEQYF. The DNA for the CDR3 is TGTGCCAGCAGCTTAGGAGGCGACAGCGCCTACGAGCAGTACTTC. The J gene is TRBJ2-7, the V gene TRBV7-9, with TRBD1 as a possible D gene (5 bases). The CDR3 contains 15 residues. Germline V gene data show CDR1 as SEHNR and CDR2 as FQNEAQ (reference sequence). Trimming left V 1 base short and J 2 bases short, with 12 bases between.